This T cell receptor (beta chain) came from a study of blood T cell repertoires in COVID-19. Study information: T cells, B-cell-depleted T cells, or PBMCs provided the cDNA or gDNA that served as material.

CDR3 length: 16 amino acids. CDR1 is LNHDA, CDR2 SQIVND, per germline (reference sequence). Trimming pared 4 bases from V and 0 bases from J, leaving 15 bases between. Study processing details: Estimated nucleated cell counts came from reference gene primer amplification. Repertoires were generated with immunoSEQ multiplex PCR, while TCRdb's copy carries only in-frame clones and drops some. V and J calls and clone size are as listed in that table; D and trimming were resolved from the DNA. The sample consists of some 260,000 clones, about 91% of them appearing once. Input material: peripheral blood. This sequence originates from a man of 80 years or more with acute or convalescent COVID-19. The chain has TRBV19 and TRBJ1-1; tentative D call: TRBD1 (6 bases). CDR3 bases: TGTGCCAGTAGTACGGGACATCTTGCGATGAACACTGAAGCTTTCTTT. This gives the protein CASSTGHLAMNTEAFF.